These 30 T cell receptor beta chains were all obtained from the same sample, sequenced in a study of T cells in localized non-small cell lung cancer. Repertoires were generated with immunoSEQ multiplex PCR, while TCRdb's copy carries only in-frame clones and drops some. The top ten hold approximately 4.2% of the sample, which has approximately 11,000 clones, roughly half seen once. Sample: lymph node tissue, taken before any cancer treatment. The receptors come from a woman between 35 and 75 years old with stage II squamous cell lung carcinoma.

The rearrangement joins TRBV11-3 to TRBJ1-4, with D maybe TRBD1 (6 bases). CDR1 SGHNT and CDR2 YENEEA come from the germline V gene. The CDR3 is 15 amino acids. The V end was cut by 1 base, the J end by 7 bases, with 13 bases between. Written as DNA, the CDR3 is TGTGCCAGCAGCTTAGGTGGGGGGCAGGGTGAAAAACTGTTTTTT. It codes for CASSLGGGQGEKLFF.

The rearrangement joins TRBV12-5 to TRBJ1-1; D not certain. Trimming removed 5 bases from V and 6 bases from J, with 7 bases in between. Germline V gene data show CDR1 as LGHNT and CDR2 as FRNRAP. The CDR3 contains 11 residues. The CDR3 DNA sequence: TGTGCTAGTGGTGTAGGGTCTGAAGCTTTCTTT. Translated: CASGVGSEAFF.

The chain uses TRBV28 and TRBJ2-5, with TRBD1 as a possible D gene (6 bases). Germline CDR1 is MDHEN and CDR2 is SYDVKM. The CDR3 extends over 15 amino acids. V lost 4 bases, J lost 4 bases, and 16 bases lay in between. The CDR3 bases are TGTGCCAGCAGTTCGGACACAGGGTCACGAGAGACCCAGTACTTC. Protein: CASSSDTGSRETQYF. Combining the CDR3 with reference TRBV28 and TRBJ2-5 gives the whole variable domain DVKVTQSSRYLVKRTGEKVFLECVQDMDHENMFWYRQDPGLGLRLIYFSYDVKMKEKGDIPEGYSVSREKKERFSLILESASTNQTSMYLCASSSDTGSRETQYFGPGTRLLVL.

By share of the sample, this clone is medium-sized. The chain couples TRBV9 to TRBJ1-1, with a weak D call TRBD1 (5 bases). From germline, CDR1 is SGDLS and CDR2 YYNGEE. V lost 5 bases and J 2 bases, leaving 13 bases between the germline ends. CDR3 length equals 14 residues. The CDR3 bases are TGTGCCAGCAGACCAGGGAGCAGAAACACTGAAGCTTTCTTT. Translation gives CASRPGSRNTEAFF.

V and J are TRBV6-8 and TRBJ1-5; 7 nucleotides match TRBD1. Per the germline V gene, CDR1 is MNHGY and CDR2 is SAAAGT. The CDR3 spans 17 residues. The V gene end was trimmed by 5 bases and the J gene end by 0 bases; junction bases not matched to a gene: 10. The CDR3 loop reads CASSLHRGQDSNQPQHF. In DNA form, the CDR3 reads TGTGCCAGCAGTCTCCACAGGGGCCAAGATAGCAATCAGCCCCAGCATTTT.

The chain couples TRBV29-1 to TRBJ1-2, with 11 bases that match TRBD1. Germline trimming cut 7 bases from V and 2 bases from J; bases unmatched to any gene: 6. The CDR3 contains 14 residues. Germline CDR1 and CDR2: SQVTM and ANQGSEA. CDR3 bases: TGCAGCGCCGGACAGGGGGCGCCCAACTATGGCTACACCTTC. Translation gives CSAGQGAPNYGYTF.

This chain connects TRBV28 to TRBJ2-7; no definite D call. This CDR3 spans 12 amino acids. V was pared by 8 bases and J by 2 bases, with 10 bases between. Germline V gene sequence: CDR1 MDHEN, CDR2 SYDVKM. In DNA form, the CDR3 reads TGTGCCAGCGCAGGCCAAACCTACGAGCAGTACTTC. Translation: CASAGQTYEQYF.

V and J are TRBV30 and TRBJ2-3; a weak D match, TRBD1 (6 bases). Trimming shortened V by 4 bases and J by 3 bases, and 14 bases separated the two germline ends. Germline loops: CDR1 GTSNPN, CDR2 SVGIG (reference sequence). CDR3 length equals 14 residues. This CDR3 reads CAWNLVTGTDTQYF. The CDR3 DNA reads TGTGCCTGGAATTTAGTCACAGGGACAGATACGCAGTATTTT. The full variable domain, its missing parts supplied by reference TRBV30 and TRBJ2-3, is SQTIHQWPATLVQPVGSPLSLECTVEGTSNPNLYWYRQAAGRGLQLLFYSVGIGQISSEVPQNLSASRPQDRQFILSSKKLLLSDSGFYLCAWNLVTGTDTQYFGPGTRLTVL.

This clone was detected a few times. V and J are TRBV28 and TRBJ1-5; 7 nucleotides agree with TRBD1. The CDR3 has 13 amino acids. CDR1 is MDHEN, CDR2 SYDVKM, per germline. The J segment lost 7 bases and the V segment lost 5 bases, leaving 5 bases of the junction unmatched. This CDR3 is CASSDRAGQPQHF. CDR3 DNA: TGTGCCAGCAGTGACAGGGCGGGACAGCCCCAGCATTTT.

This clone has only a few counts. J is TRBJ1-6 and V is TRBV11-3; D gene uncertain. Germline V lookup: CDR1 SGHNT, CDR2 YENEEA. V was shortened by 3 bases and J by 4 bases, with 7 bases between the two germline ends. The CDR3 contains 14 residues. For the CDR3, the DNA is TGTGCCAGCAGCTTGGAACGGTATAATTCACCCCTCCACTTT. The encoded protein is CASSLERYNSPLHF.

This rearrangement joins TRBV29-1 to TRBJ1-1; 8 bases align to TRBD1. The germline gives CDR1 SQVTM, CDR2 ANQGSEA. CDR3 length equals 14 residues. V trimming: 7 bases; J trimming: 1 base; junction bases outside the gene matches: 8. This CDR3 is CSGTGKNSNTEAFF. The CDR3, as DNA: TGCAGCGGGACAGGGAAAAATTCGAACACTGAAGCTTTCTTT.

This clone was counted a few times. V is TRBV7-1 and J is TRBJ1-1, with a possible D match to TRBD1 (5 bases). TRBV7-1 is flagged as an ORF with uncertain function. The CDR3 is 14 amino acids. Trimming removed 4 bases at V and 0 bases at J, with 9 bases between. The CDR3 DNA is TGTGCCAGCAGCTTGGGGCAAGTGAACACTGAAGCTTTCTTT. Amino acid sequence: CASSLGQVNTEAFF.

This sequence joins TRBV19 and TRBJ1-2, with 9 bases matching TRBD1. With 7 bases clipped from V and 7 bases from J, the junction kept 16 bases outside the gene matches. CDR3 length: 16 amino acids. Germline CDR1 is LNHDA and CDR2 is SQIVND (reference sequence). The CDR3 DNA is TGTGCCAGTAACAAGGGACAGGGCAAAATTAATGGTGGCTACACCTTC. It codes for CASNKGQGKINGGYTF.

This clone was observed a handful of times. The chain links TRBV6-8 to TRBJ1-5; D is ambiguous. Looked up from germline, CDR1 is MNHGY and CDR2 is SAAAGT. Trimming removed 0 bases from V and 7 bases from J, with 7 bases in between. This CDR3 spans 13 amino acids. The CDR3 is CASSYSHEQPQHF. In DNA, the CDR3 is TGTGCCAGCAGTTACTCCCATGAGCAGCCCCAGCATTTT.

The rearrangement joins TRBV5-1 to TRBJ1-1; D is possibly TRBD1 (5 bases). This CDR3 region has 16 residues. Trimming removed 0 bases from V and 4 bases from J, with 16 bases in between. Germline V gives CDR1 SGHRS, CDR2 YFSETQ. Here the CDR3 DNA reads TGCGCCAGCAGCTTGGATCTGGGAGGGAGGGGCACTGAAGCTTTCTTT. This gives the protein CASSLDLGGRGTEAFF.

This clone came up once. The gene calls are TRBV10-2 and TRBJ2-7, with 8 bases aligning to TRBD1. J gave up 5 bases and V 4 bases, and 10 bases lay outside the gene matches. There are 15 residues in the CDR3. CDR1 is WSHSY and CDR2 is SAAADI in the germline V gene. The CDR3 is CASSGSDRGPDEQYF. The DNA for the CDR3 is TGCGCCAGCAGTGGGTCAGACAGGGGACCCGACGAGCAGTACTTC.

The genes are TRBV29-1 and TRBJ2-1, with D perhaps matching TRBD1 (5 bases). Deletions cut 6 bases from V and 8 bases from J, with 14 bases between. The V gene's germline CDR1 is SQVTM and CDR2 ANQGSEA. This CDR3 contains 12 residues. The CDR3 spells CSVDRRDYEQFF. CDR3 coding DNA: TGCAGCGTGGATCGCAGGGATTATGAGCAGTTCTTC.

The CDR3 coding sequence is TGTGCCAGCAGTTACTTTGTCGTAGACAACTATGGCTACACCTTC. Its protein is CASSYFVVDNYGYTF. The chain joins TRBV6-8 to TRBJ1-2; D gene uncertain. Trimming took 1 base from V and 2 from J, leaving 11 bases between them. Germline CDR1 and CDR2: MNHGY and SAAAGT. CDR3 length: 15 amino acids.

The chain uses TRBV19 and TRBJ2-5; D is ambiguous. V was clipped by 6 bases and J by 4 bases, with 12 bases between them. The germline V gene has CDR1 LNHDA and CDR2 SQIVND (reference sequence). The CDR3 is 13 amino acids. As DNA, the CDR3 is TGTGCCAGTAGAATGGGTGCTGGAGAGACCCAGTACTTC. Amino acids: CASRMGAGETQYF.

The rearrangement links TRBV15 to TRBJ2-7, with TRBD1 identical over 9 bases. The CDR3 sequence is 14 residues long. The germline gives CDR1 LNHNV, CDR2 YYDKDF (reference sequence). After removal of 3 bases from V and 4 bases from J, the junction contained 4 bases not matched to a gene. The CDR3 bases are TGTGCCACCAGCAGCCCCGGGACAGGGTACGAGCAGTACTTC. As protein: CATSSPGTGYEQYF.

The CDR3 protein is CASSPTGTGHYEQYF. The CDR3, as DNA: TGTGCCAGCTCACCTACAGGGACAGGGCACTACGAGCAGTACTTC. The chain has TRBV18 and TRBJ2-7; 9 bases line up with TRBD1. With 3 bases clipped from V and 3 bases from J, the junction kept 6 bases outside the gene matches. Per germline, CDR1 KGHSH and CDR2 LQKENI. The CDR3 spans 15 residues.

This clone is medium-sized (0.01 to 0.1%). This chain uses TRBV11-3 with TRBJ1-6, with unresolved D. Germline V lookup: CDR1 SGHNT, CDR2 YENEEA. V was pared by 5 bases and J by 2 bases, with 16 bases between. This CDR3 is built from 17 residues. CDR3 sequence: CASSPRGRATYNSPLHF. The CDR3 coding sequence is TGTGCCAGCAGCCCCCGGGGAAGGGCAACCTATAATTCACCCCTCCACTTT.

The chain joins TRBV19 to TRBJ1-5, with D tentatively TRBD1 (6 bases). The CDR3 loop spans 13 amino acids. The V and J ends lost 6 bases and 4 bases respectively, with 10 bases between them. The germline gives CDR1 LNHDA, CDR2 SQIVND (reference sequence). CDR3 residues: CASRLTGNQPQHF. CDR3 coding DNA: TGTGCCAGTAGGTTGACAGGTAATCAGCCCCAGCATTTT.

The genes are TRBV12-5 and TRBJ1-5; the D is unclear. V was trimmed by 3 bases and J by 4 bases, leaving 10 bases between them. Germline CDR1 is LGHNT and CDR2 is FRNRAP. This CDR3 is built from 14 residues. This chain's CDR3 is CASGLGLVNQPQHF. The CDR3 DNA sequence: TGTGCTAGTGGTTTAGGTCTTGTAAATCAGCCCCAGCATTTT.

This clone was seen a few times. This sequence joins TRBV6-8 and TRBJ2-1; D remains ambiguous. Germline CDR1 and CDR2: MNHGY and SAAAGT. The CDR3 has 13 residues. Trimming took off 0 bases at V and 7 bases at J, with 7 bases between the two ends. CDR3 region: CASSYSRANEQFF. The CDR3 bases are TGTGCCAGCAGTTACTCTAGGGCGAATGAGCAGTTCTTC.

This chain uses TRBV2 with TRBJ1-3; D is uncertain. The CDR3 spans 12 residues. Between the trimmed V and J ends, which lost 4 bases and 2 bases, there was a span of 3 bases. Germline CDR1 SNHLY, CDR2 FYNNEI. The CDR3 DNA sequence: TGTGCCAGCAGTGGGACTGGAAACACCATATATTTT. This codes for CASSGTGNTIYF.

This sequence joins TRBV11-3 and TRBJ1-1; TRBD1 matches 7 bases. V lost 6 bases and J lost 3; bases outside the gene matches: 10. This CDR3 is built from 15 residues. From germline, CDR1 is SGHNT and CDR2 YENEEA. The chain's CDR3 is CASSHRGSSYTEAFF. The CDR3 DNA reads as TGTGCCAGCAGTCACAGGGGTTCCTCATACACTGAAGCTTTCTTT.

This chain uses TRBV5-1 with TRBJ2-2, with 7 bases that match TRBD1. Trimming took 4 bases from V and 0 from J; bases not matched to a gene: 3. This CDR3 contains 15 residues. CDR1 and CDR2 (germline): SGHRS, YFSETQ. This chain's CDR3 is CASSVTGSNTGELFF. As DNA, the CDR3 is TGCGCCAGCAGCGTGACAGGGTCGAACACCGGGGAGCTGTTTTTT. Combining the CDR3 with reference TRBV5-1 and TRBJ2-2 gives the whole variable domain KAGVTQTPRYLIKTRGQQVTLSCSPISGHRSVSWYQQTPGQGLQFLFEYFSETQRNKGNFPGRFSGRQFSNSRSEMNVSTLELGDSALYLCASSVTGSNTGELFFGEGSRLTVL.

Only a few counts were recorded for this clone. The chain recombines TRBV10-3 with TRBJ2-5; D ambiguous. The germline V gene has CDR1 ENHRY and CDR2 SYGVKD. This CDR3 spans 14 amino acids. The V gene lost 1 base and the J gene lost 5 bases, with 11 bases spanning the gap. In DNA form, the CDR3 reads TGTGCCATCAGTGAGTTGGAGCTTGTTGAGACCCAGTACTTC. Amino acid sequence: CAISELELVETQYF.

V usage is TRBV11-3 and J usage is TRBJ1-1; weak D call: TRBD1 (5 bases). Trimming took 3 bases from V and 1 from J, leaving 15 bases between them. The CDR3 sequence is 16 residues long. Germline lookup yields CDR1 SGHNT and CDR2 YENEEA. CDR3 amino acids: CASSLFLGQGNTEAFF. CDR3 nucleotide sequence: TGTGCCAGCAGCTTGTTTTTGGGGCAGGGGAACACTGAAGCTTTCTTT. Complete variable domain (other parts from reference TRBV11-3 and TRBJ1-1): EAGVVQSPRYKIIEKKQPVAFWCNPISGHNTLYWYLQNLGQGPELLIRYENEEAVDDSQLPKDRFSAERLKGVDSTLKIQPAELGDSAVYLCASSLFLGQGNTEAFFGQGTRLTVV.